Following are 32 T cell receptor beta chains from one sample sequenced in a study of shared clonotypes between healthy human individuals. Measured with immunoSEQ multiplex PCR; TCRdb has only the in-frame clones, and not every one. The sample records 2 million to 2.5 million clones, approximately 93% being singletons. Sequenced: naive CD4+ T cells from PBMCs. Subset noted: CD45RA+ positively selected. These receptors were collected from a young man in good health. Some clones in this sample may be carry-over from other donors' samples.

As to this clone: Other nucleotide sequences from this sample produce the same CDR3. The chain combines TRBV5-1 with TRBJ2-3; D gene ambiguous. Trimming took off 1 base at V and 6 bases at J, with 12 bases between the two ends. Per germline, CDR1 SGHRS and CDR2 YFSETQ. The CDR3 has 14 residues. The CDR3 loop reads CASSLSRAGDTQYF. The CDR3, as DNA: TGCGCCAGCAGCTTGAGCCGGGCAGGCGATACGCAGTATTTT.

CDR3 protein: CASSRRASGIRADTQYF. CDR3 in DNA: TGTGCCAGCAGCCGACGGGCTAGCGGGATAAGGGCAGATACGCAGTATTTT. The V gene is TRBV9, the J gene TRBJ2-3; TRBD2 aligns across 9 bases. V lost 4 bases and J lost 4; bases outside the gene matches: 13. The CDR3 spans 17 residues. Germline assignment: CDR1 SGDLS and CDR2 YYNGEE.

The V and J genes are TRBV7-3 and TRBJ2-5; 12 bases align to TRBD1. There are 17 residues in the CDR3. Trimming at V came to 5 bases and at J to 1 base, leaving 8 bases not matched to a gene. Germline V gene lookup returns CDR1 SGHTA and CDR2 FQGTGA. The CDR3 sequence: CASSLGTGGPFQETQYF. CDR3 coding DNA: TGTGCCAGCAGCCTTGGGACAGGGGGCCCGTTCCAAGAGACCCAGTACTTC.

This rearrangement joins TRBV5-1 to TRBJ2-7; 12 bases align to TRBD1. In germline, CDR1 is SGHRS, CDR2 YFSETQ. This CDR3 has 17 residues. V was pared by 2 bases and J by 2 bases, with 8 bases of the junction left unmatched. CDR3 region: CASSFSTGTGGAYEQYF. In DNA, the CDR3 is TGCGCCAGCAGCTTCTCGACCGGGACAGGGGGCGCCTACGAGCAGTACTTC. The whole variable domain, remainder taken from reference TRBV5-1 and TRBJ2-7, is KAGVTQTPRYLIKTRGQQVTLSCSPISGHRSVSWYQQTPGQGLQFLFEYFSETQRNKGNFPGRFSGRQFSNSRSEMNVSTLELGDSALYLCASSFSTGTGGAYEQYFGPGTRLTVT.

As DNA, the CDR3 is TGTGCCAGCAGTAGAAAACAGGGGGCCCAAGAGACCCAGTACTTC. Protein sequence: CASSRKQGAQETQYF. J is TRBJ2-5 and V is TRBV6-5; 9 positions agree with TRBD1. Germline V lookup: CDR1 MNHEY, CDR2 SVGAGI. V lost 5 bases to trimming and J lost 1 base; unmatched junction nucleotides: 5. CDR3 length: 15 amino acids.

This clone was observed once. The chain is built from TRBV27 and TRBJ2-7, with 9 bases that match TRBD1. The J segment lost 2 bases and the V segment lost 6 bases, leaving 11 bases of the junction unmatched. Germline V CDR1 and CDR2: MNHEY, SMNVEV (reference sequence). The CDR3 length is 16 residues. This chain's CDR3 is CASSQPPGTGTYEQYF. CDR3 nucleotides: TGTGCCAGCAGCCAACCACCCGGGACAGGGACCTACGAGCAGTACTTC.

The CDR3 is CASSVARTRHEQFF. The DNA for the CDR3 is TGTGCCAGCAGCGTCGCGCGGACCCGTCATGAGCAGTTCTTC. The rearrangement links TRBV7-3 to TRBJ2-1; D gene ambiguous. Germline assignment: CDR1 SGHTA and CDR2 FQGTGA. The CDR3 has 14 amino acids. V was cut by 5 bases and J by 8 bases, with 16 bases left in between.

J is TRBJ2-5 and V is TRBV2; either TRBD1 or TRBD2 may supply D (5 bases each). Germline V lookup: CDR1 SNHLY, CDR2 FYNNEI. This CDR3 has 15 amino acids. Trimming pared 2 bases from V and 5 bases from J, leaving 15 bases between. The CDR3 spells CASSENGASVETQYF. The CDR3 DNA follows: TGTGCCAGCAGTGAAAACGGGGCGAGCGTTGAGACCCAGTACTTC.

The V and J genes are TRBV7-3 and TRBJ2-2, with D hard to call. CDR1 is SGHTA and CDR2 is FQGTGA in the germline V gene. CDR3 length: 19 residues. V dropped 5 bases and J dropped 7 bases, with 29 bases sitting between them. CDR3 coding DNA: TGTGCCAGCAGCCCCCTGGATTATGGCGGCCCACGGACCAGCGGGGAGCTGTTTTTT. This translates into CASSPLDYGGPRTSGELFF.

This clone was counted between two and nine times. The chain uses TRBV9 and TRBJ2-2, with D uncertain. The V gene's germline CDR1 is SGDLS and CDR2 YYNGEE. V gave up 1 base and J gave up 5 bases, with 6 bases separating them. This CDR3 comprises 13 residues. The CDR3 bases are TGTGCCAGCAGCGTATCAGGAACCGGGGAGCTGTTTTTT. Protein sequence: CASSVSGTGELFF.

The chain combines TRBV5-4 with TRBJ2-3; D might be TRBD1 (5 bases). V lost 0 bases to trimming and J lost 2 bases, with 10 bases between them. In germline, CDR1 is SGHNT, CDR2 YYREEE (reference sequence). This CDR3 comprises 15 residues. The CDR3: CASSLAPGLTDTQYF. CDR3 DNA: TGTGCCAGCAGCTTGGCTCCAGGGCTCACAGATACGCAGTATTTT.

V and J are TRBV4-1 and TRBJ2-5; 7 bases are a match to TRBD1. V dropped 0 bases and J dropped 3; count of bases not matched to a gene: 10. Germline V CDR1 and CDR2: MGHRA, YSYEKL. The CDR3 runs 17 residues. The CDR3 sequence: CASSQDLPGTAKETQYF. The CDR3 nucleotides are TGCGCCAGCAGCCAAGATCTTCCGGGGACAGCTAAAGAGACCCAGTACTTC.

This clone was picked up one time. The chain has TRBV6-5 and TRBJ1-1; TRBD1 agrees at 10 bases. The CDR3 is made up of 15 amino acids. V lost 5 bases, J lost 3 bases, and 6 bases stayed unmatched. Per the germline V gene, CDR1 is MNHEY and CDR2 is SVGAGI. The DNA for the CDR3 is TGTGCCAGCAGTACCCGGACAGGGGGATACACTGAAGCTTTCTTT. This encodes CASSTRTGGYTEAFF.

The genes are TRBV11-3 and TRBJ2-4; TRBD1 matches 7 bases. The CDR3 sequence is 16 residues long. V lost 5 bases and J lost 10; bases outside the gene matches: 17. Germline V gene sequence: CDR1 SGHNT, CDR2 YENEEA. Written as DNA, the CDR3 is TGTGCCAGCAGCGTCCAGGGGACAGTCTGGGCCTGGATTCAGTACTTC. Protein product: CASSVQGTVWAWIQYF.

CDR3 sequence (DNA): TGTGCCAGCAGTGACAGGGTAAAGGTTTCGAGCAATCAGCCCCAGCATTTT. This codes for CASSDRVKVSSNQPQHF. J is TRBJ1-5 and V is TRBV2, with TRBD1 as a possible D gene (5 bases). Germline CDR1 reads SNHLY; CDR2 reads FYNNEI. The CDR3 spans 17 residues. Trimming took off 3 bases at V and 1 base at J, with 16 bases between the two ends.

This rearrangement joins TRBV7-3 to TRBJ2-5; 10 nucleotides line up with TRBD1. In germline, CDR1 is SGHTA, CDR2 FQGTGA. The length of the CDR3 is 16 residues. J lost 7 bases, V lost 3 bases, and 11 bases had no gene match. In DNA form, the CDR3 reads TGTGCCAGCAGCTTGTTGGGACAGGGGCGCCTCGGGACCCAGTACTTC. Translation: CASSLLGQGRLGTQYF.

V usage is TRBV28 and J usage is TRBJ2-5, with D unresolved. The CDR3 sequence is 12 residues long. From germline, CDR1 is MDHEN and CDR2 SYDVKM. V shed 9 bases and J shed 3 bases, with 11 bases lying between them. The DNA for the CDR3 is TGTGCCAGTAGTGTTCCCAAAGAGACCCAGTACTTC. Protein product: CASSVPKETQYF.

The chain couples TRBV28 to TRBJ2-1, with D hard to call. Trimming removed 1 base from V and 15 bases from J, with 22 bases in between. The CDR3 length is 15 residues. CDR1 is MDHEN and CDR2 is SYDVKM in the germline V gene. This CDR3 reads CASSLFGYSAGVRFF. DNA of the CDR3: TGTGCCAGCAGTTTATTCGGTTATTCGGCTGGGGTAAGGTTCTTC. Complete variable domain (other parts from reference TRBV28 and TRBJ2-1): DVKVTQSSRYLVKRTGEKVFLECVQDMDHENMFWYRQDPGLGLRLIYFSYDVKMKEKGDIPEGYSVSREKKERFSLILESASTNQTSMYLCASSLFGYSAGVRFFGPGTRLTVL.

The CDR3 nucleotides are TGTGCCAGCAGCTCCCTGGTCCAGGGCCAAATCTATGGCTACACCTTC. It translates to CASSSLVQGQIYGYTF. The chain carries TRBV11-2 and TRBJ1-2; perhaps TRBD1 as D (5 bases). There are 16 residues in the CDR3. CDR1 and CDR2 from the germline V gene are SGHAT and FQNNGV. V was pared by 4 bases and J by 4 bases, with 19 bases between.

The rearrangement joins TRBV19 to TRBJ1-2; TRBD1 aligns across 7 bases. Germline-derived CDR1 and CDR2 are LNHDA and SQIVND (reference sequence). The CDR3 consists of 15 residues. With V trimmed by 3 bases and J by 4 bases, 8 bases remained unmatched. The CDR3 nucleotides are TGTGCCAGTAGTATCGGGACAGTTTATAGCTATGGCTACACCTTC. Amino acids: CASSIGTVYSYGYTF.

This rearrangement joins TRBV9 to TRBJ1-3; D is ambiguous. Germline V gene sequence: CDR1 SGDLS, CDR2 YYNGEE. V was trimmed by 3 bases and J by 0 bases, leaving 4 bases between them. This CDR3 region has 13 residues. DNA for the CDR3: TGTGCCAGCAGCGCCGCCTCTGGAAACACCATATATTTT. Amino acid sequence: CASSAASGNTIYF.

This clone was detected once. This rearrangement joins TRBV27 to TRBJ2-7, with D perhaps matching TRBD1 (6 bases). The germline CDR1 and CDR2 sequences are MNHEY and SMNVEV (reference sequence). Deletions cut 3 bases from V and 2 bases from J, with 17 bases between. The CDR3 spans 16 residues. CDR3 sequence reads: CASSLPPRQAPYEQYF. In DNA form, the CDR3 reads TGTGCCAGCAGTTTGCCCCCGAGACAGGCACCCTACGAGCAGTACTTC.

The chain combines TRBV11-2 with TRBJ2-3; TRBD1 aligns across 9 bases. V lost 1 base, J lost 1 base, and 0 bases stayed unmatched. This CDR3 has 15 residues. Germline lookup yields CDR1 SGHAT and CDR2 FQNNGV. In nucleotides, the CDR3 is TGTGCCAGCAGCTTAGGGGACAGGGGCACAGATACGCAGTATTTT. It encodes CASSLGDRGTDTQYF.

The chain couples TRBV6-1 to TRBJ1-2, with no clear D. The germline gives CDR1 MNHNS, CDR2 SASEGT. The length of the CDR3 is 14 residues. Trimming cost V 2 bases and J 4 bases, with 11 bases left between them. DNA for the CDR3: TGTGCCAGCAGTGAATTTAACGGAATCTATGGCTACACCTTC. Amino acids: CASSEFNGIYGYTF.

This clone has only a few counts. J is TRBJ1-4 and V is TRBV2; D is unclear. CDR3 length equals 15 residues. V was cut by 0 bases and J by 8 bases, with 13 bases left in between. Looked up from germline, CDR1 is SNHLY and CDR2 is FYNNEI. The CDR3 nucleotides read TGTGCCAGCAGTGAAGCACGGACCCGACGGGAAAAACTGTTTTTT. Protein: CASSEARTRREKLFF. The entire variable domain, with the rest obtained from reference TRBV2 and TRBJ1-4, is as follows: EPEVTQTPSHQVTQMGQEVILRCVPISNHLYFYWYRQILGQKVEFLVSFYNNEISEKSEIFDDQFSVERPDGSNFTLKIRSTKLEDSAMYFCASSEARTRREKLFFGSGTQLSVL.

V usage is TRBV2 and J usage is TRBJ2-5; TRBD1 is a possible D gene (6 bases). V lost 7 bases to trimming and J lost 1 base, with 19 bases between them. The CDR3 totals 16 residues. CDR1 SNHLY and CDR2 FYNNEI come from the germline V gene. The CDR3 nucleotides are TGTGCCAGCAAACTCCTGGCCAGGGACACCCAAGAGACCCAGTACTTC. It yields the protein CASKLLARDTQETQYF.

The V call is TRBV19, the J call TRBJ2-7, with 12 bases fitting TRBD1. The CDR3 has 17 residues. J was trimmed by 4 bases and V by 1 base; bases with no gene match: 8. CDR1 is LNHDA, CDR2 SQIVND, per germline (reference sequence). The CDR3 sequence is CASSIVGDRGRGYEQYF. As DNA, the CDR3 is TGTGCCAGTAGTATAGTAGGGGACAGGGGGCGCGGATACGAGCAGTACTTC.

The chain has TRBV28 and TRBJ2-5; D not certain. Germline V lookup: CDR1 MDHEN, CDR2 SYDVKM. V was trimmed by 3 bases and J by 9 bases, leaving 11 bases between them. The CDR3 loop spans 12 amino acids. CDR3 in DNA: TGTGCCAGCAGTTTCTTCTCCGTGGCCCAGTACTTC. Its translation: CASSFFSVAQYF.

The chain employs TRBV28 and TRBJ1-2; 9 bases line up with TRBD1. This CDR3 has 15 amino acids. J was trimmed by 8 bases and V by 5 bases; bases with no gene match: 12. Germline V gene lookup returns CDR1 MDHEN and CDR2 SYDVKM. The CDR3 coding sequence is TGTGCCAGCAGTCCCCCGGGACAGGGCGTAAGGGGCTACACCTTC. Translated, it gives CASSPPGQGVRGYTF.

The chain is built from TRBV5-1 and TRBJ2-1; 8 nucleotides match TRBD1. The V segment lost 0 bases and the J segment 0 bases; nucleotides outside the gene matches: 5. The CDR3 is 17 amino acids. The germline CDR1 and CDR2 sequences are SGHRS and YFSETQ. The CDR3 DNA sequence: TGCGCCAGCAGCTTGGCGGGACAGGTGGGCTCCTACAATGAGCAGTTCTTC. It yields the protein CASSLAGQVGSYNEQFF.

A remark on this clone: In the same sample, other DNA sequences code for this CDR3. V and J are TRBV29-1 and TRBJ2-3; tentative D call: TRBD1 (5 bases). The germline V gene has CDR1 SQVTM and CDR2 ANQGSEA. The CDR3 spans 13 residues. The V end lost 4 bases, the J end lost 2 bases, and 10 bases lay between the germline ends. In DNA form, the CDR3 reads TGCAGCGTTGGCGGCAGGGCCACAGATACGCAGTATTTT. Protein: CSVGGRATDTQYF.

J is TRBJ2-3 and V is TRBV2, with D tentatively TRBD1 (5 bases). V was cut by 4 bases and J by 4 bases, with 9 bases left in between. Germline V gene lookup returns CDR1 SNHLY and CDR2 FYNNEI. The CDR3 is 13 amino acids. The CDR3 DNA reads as TGTGCCAGCAGTGGAGACAGCGCAGATACGCAGTATTTT. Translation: CASSGDSADTQYF. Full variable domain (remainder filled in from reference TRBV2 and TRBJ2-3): EPEVTQTPSHQVTQMGQEVILRCVPISNHLYFYWYRQILGQKVEFLVSFYNNEISEKSEIFDDQFSVERPDGSNFTLKIRSTKLEDSAMYFCASSGDSADTQYFGPGTRLTVL.